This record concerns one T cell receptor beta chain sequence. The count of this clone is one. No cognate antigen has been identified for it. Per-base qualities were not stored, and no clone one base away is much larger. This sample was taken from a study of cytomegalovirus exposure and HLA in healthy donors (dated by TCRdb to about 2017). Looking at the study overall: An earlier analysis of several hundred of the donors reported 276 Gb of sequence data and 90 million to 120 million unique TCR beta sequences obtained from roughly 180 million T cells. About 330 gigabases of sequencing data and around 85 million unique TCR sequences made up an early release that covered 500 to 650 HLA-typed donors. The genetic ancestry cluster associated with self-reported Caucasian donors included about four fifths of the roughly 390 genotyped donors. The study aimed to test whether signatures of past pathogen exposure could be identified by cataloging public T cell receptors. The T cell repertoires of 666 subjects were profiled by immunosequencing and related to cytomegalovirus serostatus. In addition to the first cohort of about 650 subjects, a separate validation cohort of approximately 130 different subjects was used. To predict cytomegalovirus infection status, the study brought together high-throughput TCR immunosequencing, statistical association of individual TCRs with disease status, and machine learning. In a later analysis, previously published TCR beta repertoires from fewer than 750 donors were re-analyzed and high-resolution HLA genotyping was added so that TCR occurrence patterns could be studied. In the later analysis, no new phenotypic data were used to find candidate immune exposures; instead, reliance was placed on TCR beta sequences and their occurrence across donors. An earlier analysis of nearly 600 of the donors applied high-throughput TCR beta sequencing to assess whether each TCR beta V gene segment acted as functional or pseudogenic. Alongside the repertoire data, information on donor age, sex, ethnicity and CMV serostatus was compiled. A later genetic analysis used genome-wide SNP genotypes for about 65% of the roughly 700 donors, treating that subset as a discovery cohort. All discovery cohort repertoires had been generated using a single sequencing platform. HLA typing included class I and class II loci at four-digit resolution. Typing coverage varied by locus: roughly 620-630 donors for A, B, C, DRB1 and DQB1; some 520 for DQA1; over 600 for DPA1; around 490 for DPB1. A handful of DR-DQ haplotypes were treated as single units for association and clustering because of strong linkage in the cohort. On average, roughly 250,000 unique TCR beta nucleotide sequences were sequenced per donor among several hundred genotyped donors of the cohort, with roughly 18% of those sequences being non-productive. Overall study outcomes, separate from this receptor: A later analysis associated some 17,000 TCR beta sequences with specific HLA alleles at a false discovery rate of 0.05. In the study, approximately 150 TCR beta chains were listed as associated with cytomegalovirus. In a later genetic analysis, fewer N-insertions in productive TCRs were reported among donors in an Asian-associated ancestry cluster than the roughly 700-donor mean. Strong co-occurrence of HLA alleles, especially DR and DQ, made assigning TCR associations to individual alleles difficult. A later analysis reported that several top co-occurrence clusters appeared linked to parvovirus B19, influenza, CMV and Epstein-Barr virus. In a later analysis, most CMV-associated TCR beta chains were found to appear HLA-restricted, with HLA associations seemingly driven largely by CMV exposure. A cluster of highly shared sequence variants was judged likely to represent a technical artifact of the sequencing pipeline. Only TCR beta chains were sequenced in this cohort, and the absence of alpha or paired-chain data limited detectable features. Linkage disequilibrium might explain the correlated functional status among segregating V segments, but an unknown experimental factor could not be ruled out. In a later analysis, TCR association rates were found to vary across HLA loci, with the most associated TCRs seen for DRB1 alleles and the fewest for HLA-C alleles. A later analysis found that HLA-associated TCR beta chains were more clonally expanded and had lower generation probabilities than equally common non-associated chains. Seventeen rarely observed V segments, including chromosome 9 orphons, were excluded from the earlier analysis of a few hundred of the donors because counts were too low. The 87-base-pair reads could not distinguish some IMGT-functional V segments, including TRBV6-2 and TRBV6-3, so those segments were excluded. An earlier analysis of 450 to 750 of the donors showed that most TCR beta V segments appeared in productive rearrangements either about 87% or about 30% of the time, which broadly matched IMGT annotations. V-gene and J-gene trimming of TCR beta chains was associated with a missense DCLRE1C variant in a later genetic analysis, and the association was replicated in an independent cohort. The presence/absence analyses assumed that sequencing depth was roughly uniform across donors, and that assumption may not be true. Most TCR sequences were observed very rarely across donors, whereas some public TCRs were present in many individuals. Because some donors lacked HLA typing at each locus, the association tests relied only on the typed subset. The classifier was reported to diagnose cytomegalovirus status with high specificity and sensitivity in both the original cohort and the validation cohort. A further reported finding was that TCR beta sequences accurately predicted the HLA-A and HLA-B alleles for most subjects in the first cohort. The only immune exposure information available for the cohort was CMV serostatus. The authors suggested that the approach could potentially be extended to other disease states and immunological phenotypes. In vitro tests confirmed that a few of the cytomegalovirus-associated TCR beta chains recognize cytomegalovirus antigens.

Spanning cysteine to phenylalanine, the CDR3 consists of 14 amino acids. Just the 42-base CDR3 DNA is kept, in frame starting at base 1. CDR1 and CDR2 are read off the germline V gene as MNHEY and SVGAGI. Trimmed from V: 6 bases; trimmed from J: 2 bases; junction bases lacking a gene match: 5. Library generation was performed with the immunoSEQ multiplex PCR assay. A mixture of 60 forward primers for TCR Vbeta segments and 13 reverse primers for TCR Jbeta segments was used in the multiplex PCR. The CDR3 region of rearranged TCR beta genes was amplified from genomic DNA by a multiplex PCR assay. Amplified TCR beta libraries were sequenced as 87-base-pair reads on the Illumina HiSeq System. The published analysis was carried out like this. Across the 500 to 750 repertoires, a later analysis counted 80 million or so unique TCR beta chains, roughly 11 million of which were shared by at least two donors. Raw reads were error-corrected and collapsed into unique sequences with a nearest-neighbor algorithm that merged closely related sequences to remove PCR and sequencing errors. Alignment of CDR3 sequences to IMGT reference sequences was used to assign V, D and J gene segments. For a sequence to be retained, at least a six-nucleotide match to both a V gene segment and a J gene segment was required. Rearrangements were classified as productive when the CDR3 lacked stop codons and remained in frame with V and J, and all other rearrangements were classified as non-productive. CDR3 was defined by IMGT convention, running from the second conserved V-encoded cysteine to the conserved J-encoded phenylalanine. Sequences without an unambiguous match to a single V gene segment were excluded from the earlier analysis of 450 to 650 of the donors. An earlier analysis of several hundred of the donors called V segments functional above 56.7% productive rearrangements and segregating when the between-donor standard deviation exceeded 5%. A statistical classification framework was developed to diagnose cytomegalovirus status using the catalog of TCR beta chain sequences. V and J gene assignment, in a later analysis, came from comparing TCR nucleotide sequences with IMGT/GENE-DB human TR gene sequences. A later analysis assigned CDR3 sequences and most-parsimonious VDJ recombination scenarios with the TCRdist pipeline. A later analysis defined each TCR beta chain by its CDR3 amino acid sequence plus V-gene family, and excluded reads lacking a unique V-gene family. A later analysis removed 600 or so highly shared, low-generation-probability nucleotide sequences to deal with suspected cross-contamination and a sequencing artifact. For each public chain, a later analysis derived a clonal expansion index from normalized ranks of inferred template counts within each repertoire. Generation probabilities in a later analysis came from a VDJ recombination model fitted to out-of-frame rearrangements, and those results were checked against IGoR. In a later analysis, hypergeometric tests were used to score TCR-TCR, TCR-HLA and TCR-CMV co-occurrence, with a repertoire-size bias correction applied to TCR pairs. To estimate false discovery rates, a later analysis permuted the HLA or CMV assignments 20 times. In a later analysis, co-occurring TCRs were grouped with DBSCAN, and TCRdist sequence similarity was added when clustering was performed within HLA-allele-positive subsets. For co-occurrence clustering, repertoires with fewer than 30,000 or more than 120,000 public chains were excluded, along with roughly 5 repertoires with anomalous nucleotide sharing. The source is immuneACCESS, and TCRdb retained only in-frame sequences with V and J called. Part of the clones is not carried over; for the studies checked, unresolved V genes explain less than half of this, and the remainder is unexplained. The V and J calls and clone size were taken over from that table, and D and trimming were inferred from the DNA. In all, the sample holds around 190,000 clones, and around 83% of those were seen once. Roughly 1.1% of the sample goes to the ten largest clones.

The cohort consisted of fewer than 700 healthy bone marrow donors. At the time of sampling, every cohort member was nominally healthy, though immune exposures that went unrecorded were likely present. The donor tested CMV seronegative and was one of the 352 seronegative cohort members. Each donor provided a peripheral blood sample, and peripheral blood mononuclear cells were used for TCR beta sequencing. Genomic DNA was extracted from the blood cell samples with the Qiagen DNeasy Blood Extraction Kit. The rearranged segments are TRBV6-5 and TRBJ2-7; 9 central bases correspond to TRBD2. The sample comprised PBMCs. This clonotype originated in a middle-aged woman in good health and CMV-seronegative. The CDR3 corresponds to CASRTIAGAYEQYF. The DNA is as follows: TGTGCCAGCAGAACAATAGCGGGGGCCTACGAGCAGTACTTC.